These 14 T cell receptor beta chains came from one sample sequenced in a study of human T cells and chemical hapten exposure. Described time point: patch test 2, 6 weeks after DPC sensitization. Treatment described: therapeutic diphenylcyclopropenone sensitization with weekly scalp DPC. A single record per CDR3 protein comes from TCRdb applying MiXCR to the RACE reads. The data hold about 82,000 distinct CDR3 sequences, with 6.5% to 8% observed a single time. The specimen comprised whole blood, sampled in connection with sensitization to the hapten diphenylcyclopropenone (DPC). The receptors shown here come from a woman in her 30s with alopecia areata. Some clones in this sample may be carry-over from other donors' samples.

This clonotype was seen more than once but under ten times. This chain connects TRBV12-3 or TRBV12-4 to TRBJ1-5; 9 bases fit TRBD1. Trimming cost V 5 bases and J 6 bases; bases outside gene matches: 5. The CDR3 runs 14 residues. The CDR3 loop is CASSPGTGFQPQHF. In nucleotides, the CDR3 is TGTGCCAGCAGTCCAGGGACAGGGTTTCAGCCCCAGCATTTT.

This clonotype showed up many times. The V call is TRBV30, the J call TRBJ2-7; D might be TRBD1 (6 bases). V was cut by 5 bases and J by 2 bases, with 10 bases left in between. Looked up from germline, CDR1 is GTSNPN and CDR2 is SVGIG (reference sequence). The CDR3 covers 12 residues. CDR3 coding DNA: TGTGCCTGGCTGGACAGTCCCTACGAGCAGTACTTC. Its protein product is CAWLDSPYEQYF.

The gene calls are TRBV18 and TRBJ1-4; D is ambiguous. V dropped 2 bases and J dropped 10 bases, with 14 bases sitting between them. The CDR3 length is 14 residues. CDR1 is KGHSH, CDR2 LQKENI, per germline. The CDR3 region has the DNA TGTGCCAGCTCACCAGCCCCAGAGGGCGGAAAACTGTTTTTT. Translating it yields CASSPAPEGGKLFF.

Many counts were recorded for this clonotype. V is TRBV24-1 and J is TRBJ1-5; D remains ambiguous. The germline V gene encodes CDR1 KGHDR and CDR2 SFDVKD. This CDR3 is 14 amino acids long. With 4 bases removed from V and 0 bases from J, the gap between germline ends came to 6 bases. The CDR3 bases are TGTGCCACCAGTGAAGGGTATAGCAATCAGCCCCAGCATTTT. Encoded protein: CATSEGYSNQPQHF.

Many counts were recorded for this clonotype. V and J are TRBV20-1 and TRBJ1-1; weak D call: TRBD1 (5 bases). V was clipped by 0 bases and J by 4 bases, with 18 bases between them. This CDR3 is built from 16 residues. Per the germline V gene, CDR1 is DFQATT and CDR2 is SNEGSKA (reference sequence). The CDR3 nucleotides are TGCAGTGCTAGAGAACATTGGGGGACGTCGGGCACTGAAGCTTTCTTT. Translation gives CSAREHWGTSGTEAFF.

The CDR3, as DNA: TGTGCCAGCAGCCCTGGGAACGGGGGGGTGTCCTACGAGCAGTACTTC. This sequence encodes CASSPGNGGVSYEQYF. This chain links TRBV7-9 with TRBJ2-7; TRBD2 matches at 8 bases. Germline V gene lookup returns CDR1 SEHNR and CDR2 FQNEAQ (reference sequence). The CDR3 sequence is 16 residues long. The J segment lost 1 base and the V segment lost 5 bases, leaving 10 bases of the junction unmatched.

This clonotype was observed a few times. The gene calls are TRBV3-1 and TRBJ2-3; D possibly corresponds to TRBD2 (5 bases). CDR3 length: 16 residues. The V gene lost 1 base and the J gene lost 1 base, with 12 bases spanning the gap. Germline V gene data show CDR1 as LGHDT and CDR2 as YNNKEL (reference sequence). The CDR3 bases are TGTGCCAGCAGCCAAGGCCTCTTGCGGGGCACAGATACGCAGTATTTT. Translated, it gives CASSQGLLRGTDTQYF.

This clonotype was recorded at least ten times. The rearrangement joins TRBV4-2 to TRBJ2-2; D is unresolved. V lost 1 base to trimming and J lost 4 bases, with 10 bases between them. The CDR3 extends over 15 amino acids. Germline CDR1 is LGHNA and CDR2 is YNFKEQ. The CDR3 protein is CASSQVDRATGELFF. The CDR3 coding sequence is TGTGCCAGCAGCCAAGTAGATAGGGCCACCGGGGAGCTGTTTTTT.

There are many counts of this clonotype. The J gene is TRBJ1-5, the V gene TRBV20-1; D unresolved. CDR1 DFQATT and CDR2 SNEGSKA come from the germline V gene (reference sequence). The CDR3 has 12 amino acids. Trimming removed 0 bases from V and 5 bases from J, with 5 bases in between. CDR3 protein: CSARDGDQPQHF. The CDR3 DNA sequence: TGCAGTGCTAGAGATGGTGATCAGCCCCAGCATTTT.

This clonotype was detected many times. V and J are TRBV10-3 and TRBJ2-3; D remains unclear. Germline V gene data show CDR1 as ENHRY and CDR2 as SYGVKD. CDR3 length: 13 residues. Trimming shortened V by 5 bases and J by 1 base, and 7 bases separated the two germline ends. CDR3: CAISSAGTDTQYF. DNA of the CDR3: TGTGCCATCAGTAGCGCCGGCACAGATACGCAGTATTTT.

This clonotype was recorded at least ten times. V and J are TRBV7-2 and TRBJ2-3; 10 nucleotides match TRBD1. Germline assignment: CDR1 SGHTA and CDR2 FQGNSA. The CDR3 totals 16 residues. V lost 5 bases to trimming and J lost 6 bases; unmatched junction nucleotides: 11. CDR3 loop: CASSGGQGSPGDTQYF. As DNA, the CDR3 is TGTGCCAGCAGCGGGGGACAGGGGTCCCCCGGGGATACGCAGTATTTT.

The genes are TRBV19 and TRBJ1-5; TRBD1 might be the D (5 bases). V lost 5 bases and J 1 base, leaving 9 bases between the germline ends. This CDR3 spans 14 amino acids. Germline values: CDR1 LNHDA, CDR2 SQIVND (reference sequence). The CDR3, as DNA: TGTGCCAGTAGTTGGGGGGGAAGCAATCAGCCCCAGCATTTT. This encodes CASSWGGSNQPQHF.

This clonotype was found a few times. This chain uses TRBV18 with TRBJ2-2; no firm D call. Germline assignment: CDR1 KGHSH and CDR2 LQKENI. This CDR3 comprises 15 residues. The germline V and J ends were trimmed by 3 bases and 1 base, with 9 bases remaining between them. The CDR3 region has the DNA TGTGCCAGCTCACCGAACAACGAGAACACCGGGGAGCTGTTTTTT. Its protein product is CASSPNNENTGELFF.

This clonotype was seen many times. The gene calls are TRBV14 and TRBJ1-2; D is unresolved. The germline CDR1 and CDR2 sequences are SGHDN and FVKESK. The CDR3 spans 14 residues. V lost 1 base and J lost 6, with 12 bases in between. CDR3 residues: CASSQVGLGNGYTF. The CDR3 DNA sequence: TGTGCCAGCAGCCAAGTTGGTCTAGGGAATGGCTACACCTTC.